This entry lists 26 T cell receptor beta chains sequenced from one sample in a study of blood T cell repertoires in COVID-19. Data came from immunoSEQ multiplex PCR; TCRdb stores just in-frame clones and leaves some out. This sample has about 150,000 clones; 70% to 90% occur once, and the top ten carry approximately 3%. The material sequenced was peripheral blood. Every receptor here comes from a man between 60 and 75 years old with acute or convalescent COVID-19.

The CDR3 bases are TGTGCCACCGGCCGCGGGCTTAACACCGGGGAGCTGTTTTTT. Encoded protein: CATGRGLNTGELFF. The rearrangement uses TRBV24-1 and TRBJ2-2, with D maybe TRBD2 (5 bases). Germline CDR1 and CDR2: KGHDR and SFDVKD. CDR3 size: 14 residues. Trimming cost V 9 bases and J 2 bases, with 12 bases left between them.

The chain carries TRBV5-4 and TRBJ1-2; D gene ambiguous. The CDR3 length is 13 residues. Germline values: CDR1 SGHNT, CDR2 YYREEE (reference sequence). Trimming took 4 bases from V and 4 from J, leaving 11 bases between them. CDR3 in DNA: TGTGCCAGCAGCCCACTGGGAGTCTATGGCTACACCTTC. Translating gives CASSPLGVYGYTF.

The chain recombines TRBV18 with TRBJ2-1; 9 bases match TRBD2. With V trimmed by 4 bases and J by 4 bases, 5 bases remained unmatched. Germline V gives CDR1 KGHSH, CDR2 LQKENI. The CDR3 totals 15 residues. The CDR3 here is CASSRLSGGYNEQFF. CDR3 sequence (DNA): TGTGCCAGCTCACGACTAAGCGGGGGGTACAATGAGCAGTTCTTC.

V is TRBV9 and J is TRBJ1-2; TRBD1 aligns across 9 bases. V lost 3 bases to trimming and J lost 6 bases; unmatched junction nucleotides: 9. Germline V gene sequence: CDR1 SGDLS, CDR2 YYNGEE. CDR3 length: 15 amino acids. In nucleotides, the CDR3 is TGTGCCAGCAGCGCCCGGGACAGGGCAACGGATGGCTACACCTTC. Translated: CASSARDRATDGYTF.

The chain combines TRBV7-8 with TRBJ2-7; 8 nucleotides line up with TRBD1. The CDR3 spans 13 residues. V trimming: 5 bases; J trimming: 1 base; junction bases outside the gene matches: 1. Germline values: CDR1 SGHVS, CDR2 FQNEAQ. The CDR3 nucleotides are TGTGCCAGCAGCGGGGACAGGTCCTACGAGCAGTACTTC. This translates into CASSGDRSYEQYF.

The chain recombines TRBV2 with TRBJ2-3; D not resolved. V was cut by 3 bases and J by 6 bases, with 10 bases left in between. The CDR3 length is 13 residues. Germline loops: CDR1 SNHLY, CDR2 FYNNEI. CDR3 loop: CASSDLRRDTQYF. The CDR3 DNA follows: TGTGCCAGCAGTGATCTTCGTCGGGATACGCAGTATTTT.

The chain combines TRBV4-1 with TRBJ1-3, with D hard to call. V dropped 0 bases and J dropped 2 bases, with 8 bases sitting between them. CDR3 length: 15 amino acids. Germline V lookup: CDR1 MGHRA, CDR2 YSYEKL. The CDR3 protein is CASSQDATAGNTIYF. The CDR3 DNA reads TGCGCCAGCAGCCAAGACGCCACTGCTGGAAACACCATATATTTT.

V and J are TRBV7-3 and TRBJ2-3; 7 nucleotides match TRBD1. Losses at the gene ends were 3 bases for V and 4 bases for J; bases not matched to a gene: 7. In germline, CDR1 is SGHTA, CDR2 FQGTGA. The CDR3 length is 15 residues. The CDR3 DNA reads as TGTGCCAGCAGCTTCACAGGGGTGTTTGCAGATACGCAGTATTTT. Translation gives CASSFTGVFADTQYF.

This chain uses TRBV19 with TRBJ1-2, with 8 bases matching TRBD1. This CDR3 has 14 residues. V shed 6 bases, J shed 0 bases, and the junction held 3 bases outside the gene matches. Germline CDR1 reads LNHDA; CDR2 reads SQIVND (reference sequence). CDR3 nucleotides: TGTGCCAGTAGCCCGGGACAGGCTAACTATGGCTACACCTTC. Protein product: CASSPGQANYGYTF.

The chain is built from TRBV19 and TRBJ2-4; 7 bases fit TRBD2. The CDR3 has 15 amino acids. Germline V CDR1 and CDR2: LNHDA, SQIVND (reference sequence). Trimming at V came to 7 bases and at J to 3 bases, leaving 9 bases not matched to a gene. The CDR3 DNA reads TGTGCCAGTATGGGGAGGGGTACCGGCAAAAACATTCAGTACTTC. Protein sequence: CASMGRGTGKNIQYF. Full variable domain (remainder filled in from reference TRBV19 and TRBJ2-4): DGGITQSPKYLFRKEGQNVTLSCEQNLNHDAMYWYRQDPGQGLRLIYYSQIVNDFQKGDIAEGYSVSREKKESFPLTVTSAQKNPTAFYLCASMGRGTGKNIQYFGAGTRLSVL.

In its sample, this clone was seen once. The chain uses TRBV11-2 and TRBJ2-5, with 7 bases identical to TRBD1. Germline values: CDR1 SGHAT, CDR2 FQNNGV. The CDR3 runs to 13 residues. The J segment lost 7 bases and the V segment lost 3 bases, leaving 5 bases of the junction unmatched. The DNA of the CDR3 is TGTGCCAGCAGCTTTCTAGCAGGGGGGACCCAGTACTTC. Translation: CASSFLAGGTQYF.

The chain carries TRBV4-1 and TRBJ2-6; D unclear. V lost 1 base, J lost 0 bases, and 10 bases lay in between. This CDR3 contains 17 residues. Germline V gene data show CDR1 as MGHRA and CDR2 as YSYEKL. The DNA of the CDR3 is TGCGCCAGCAGCCAAGCCCATTTGTCCTCTGGGGCCAACGTCCTGACTTTC. It translates to CASSQAHLSSGANVLTF.

The V call is TRBV24-1, the J call TRBJ2-4; a weak D match, TRBD1 (6 bases). Germline V gene data show CDR1 as KGHDR and CDR2 as SFDVKD. Trimming took off 5 bases at V and 9 bases at J, with 13 bases between the two ends. This CDR3 is built from 13 residues. The CDR3 DNA is TGTGCCACCAGTGCCCCAGGGGTGAGCATTCAGTACTTC. Its translation is CATSAPGVSIQYF.

The chain couples TRBV5-6 to TRBJ2-7; TRBD2 aligns across 11 bases. The CDR3 loop spans 16 amino acids. The V segment lost 4 bases and the J segment 4 bases; nucleotides outside the gene matches: 10. Germline V gene data show CDR1 as SGHDT and CDR2 as YYEEEE. The CDR3 DNA follows: TGTGCCAGCAGCAACCGACTAGCGGGGTTTTGGTACGAGCAGTACTTC. Residues: CASSNRLAGFWYEQYF. Looking up the rest from reference TRBV5-6 and TRBJ2-7 gives the full variable domain: DAGVTQSPTHLIKTRGQQVTLRCSPKSGHDTVSWYQQALGQGPQFIFQYYEEEERQRGNFPDRFSGHQFPNYSSELNVNALLLGDSALYLCASSNRLAGFWYEQYFGPGTRLTVT.

The V call is TRBV6-5, the J call TRBJ2-2; D possibly corresponds to TRBD2 (6 bases). This CDR3 comprises 15 residues. Germline V CDR1 and CDR2: MNHEY, SVGAGI. V dropped 6 bases and J dropped 7 bases, with 18 bases sitting between them. The CDR3 loop is CASRWGVNTGGELFF. DNA of the CDR3: TGTGCCAGCAGGTGGGGGGTTAATACAGGCGGGGAGCTGTTTTTT.

The chain links TRBV10-2 to TRBJ1-1, with D possibly TRBD1 on 6 matching bases. The CDR3 runs to 14 residues. Between the trimmed V and J ends, which lost 5 bases and 6 bases, there was a span of 16 bases. Looked up from germline, CDR1 is WSHSY and CDR2 is SAAADI. The CDR3 DNA is TGCGCCAGCAGTATATCCCGACAGGACGCTGAAGCTTTCTTT. Translating gives CASSISRQDAEAFF.

This chain connects TRBV3-1 (or the pseudogene TRBV3-2) to TRBJ1-5; D gene unclear. The CDR3 has 14 residues. Looked up from germline, CDR1 is LGHDT and CDR2 is YNNKEL (reference sequence). V was shortened by 0 bases and J by 2 bases, with 5 bases between the two germline ends. The DNA for the CDR3 is TGTGCCAGCAGCCAAGATCCTGGCAATCAGCCCCAGCATTTT. Protein sequence: CASSQDPGNQPQHF.

This clone was seen a single time. V and J are TRBV11-2 and TRBJ2-1; a weak D match, TRBD1 (5 bases). Trimming left V 5 bases short and J 0 bases short, with 14 bases between. CDR1 is SGHAT and CDR2 is FQNNGV in the germline V gene. The CDR3 is 16 amino acids. The CDR3 nucleotides are TGTGCCAGCAGCGTTAGACAGTCTAGCTCCTACAATGAGCAGTTCTTC. Encoded protein: CASSVRQSSSYNEQFF.

This clone was counted only a few times. The CDR3 DNA reads as TGTGCCATCAGTGAGGAGGGACACCTGAACACTGAAGCTTTCTTT. Amino acids: CAISEEGHLNTEAFF. The chain joins TRBV10-3 to TRBJ1-1, with D possibly matching TRBD1 (6 bases). This CDR3 comprises 15 residues. The V end was cut by 2 bases, the J end by 0 bases, with 10 bases between. CDR1 and CDR2 (germline): ENHRY, SYGVKD.

The chain is built from TRBV10-2 and TRBJ1-1; no reliable D call. Germline V gene data show CDR1 as WSHSY and CDR2 as SAAADI. The CDR3 consists of 13 residues. Deletions cut 4 bases from V and 0 bases from J, with 6 bases between. CDR3 coding DNA: TGCGCCAGCAGTGCGGGGATGAACACTGAAGCTTTCTTT. Residues: CASSAGMNTEAFF.

This rearrangement joins TRBV25-1 to TRBJ1-2; the D is unclear. In germline, CDR1 is MGHDK, CDR2 SYGVNS. The V end lost 5 bases, the J end lost 1 base, and 8 bases lay between the germline ends. This CDR3 is 13 amino acids long. The CDR3 nucleotides are TGTGCCAGCAGTCCGCGGGTTAACTATGGCTACACCTTC. This encodes CASSPRVNYGYTF.

The chain joins TRBV5-1 to TRBJ2-1, with 7 nucleotides matching TRBD2. The V and J ends lost 0 bases and 3 bases, in that order; junction bases with no gene match: 12. The germline gives CDR1 SGHRS, CDR2 YFSETQ. The CDR3 is made up of 18 amino acids. CDR3 in DNA: TGCGCCAGCAGCTTGGCCATGGGCGGGGGAGGACTCTACAATGAGCAGTTCTTC. Its translation: CASSLAMGGGGLYNEQFF.

This clone is a singleton in its sample. The chain recombines TRBV5-1 with TRBJ1-4; 9 bases are a match to TRBD1. V lost 0 bases to trimming and J lost 2 bases; unmatched junction nucleotides: 5. Germline V gene sequence: CDR1 SGHRS, CDR2 YFSETQ. The CDR3 runs to 17 residues. CDR3 residues: CASSLAGTGSTNEKLFF. The CDR3 nucleotides are TGCGCCAGCAGCTTGGCCGGGACAGGGAGTACTAATGAAAAACTGTTTTTT.

The rearrangement joins TRBV7-2 to TRBJ1-1; a weak D match, TRBD1 (6 bases). Trimming shortened V by 6 bases and J by 1 base, and 9 bases separated the two germline ends. Germline values: CDR1 SGHTA, CDR2 FQGNSA. There are 13 residues in the CDR3. The CDR3 region has the DNA TGTGCCAGCAGGCCGGGACAGAACACTGAAGCTTTCTTT. Encoded protein: CASRPGQNTEAFF.

The chain joins TRBV12-3 or TRBV12-4 to TRBJ1-3; D gene uncertain. This CDR3 has 12 residues. V was shortened by 5 bases and J by 3 bases, with 5 bases between the two germline ends. Written as DNA, the CDR3 is TGTGCCAGCAGTCGGGATGGAAACACCATATATTTT. As protein: CASSRDGNTIYF.

Comments on this clone: At the DNA level, this CDR3 is encoded by other sequences in the same sample as well. The chain uses TRBV12-3 or TRBV12-4 and TRBJ1-5; unclear D gene. The CDR3 length is 12 residues. Trimming shortened V by 6 bases and J by 0 bases, and 3 bases separated the two germline ends. The CDR3 sequence is CASRYSNQPQHF. In DNA, the CDR3 is TGTGCCAGCAGATATAGCAATCAGCCCCAGCATTTT.